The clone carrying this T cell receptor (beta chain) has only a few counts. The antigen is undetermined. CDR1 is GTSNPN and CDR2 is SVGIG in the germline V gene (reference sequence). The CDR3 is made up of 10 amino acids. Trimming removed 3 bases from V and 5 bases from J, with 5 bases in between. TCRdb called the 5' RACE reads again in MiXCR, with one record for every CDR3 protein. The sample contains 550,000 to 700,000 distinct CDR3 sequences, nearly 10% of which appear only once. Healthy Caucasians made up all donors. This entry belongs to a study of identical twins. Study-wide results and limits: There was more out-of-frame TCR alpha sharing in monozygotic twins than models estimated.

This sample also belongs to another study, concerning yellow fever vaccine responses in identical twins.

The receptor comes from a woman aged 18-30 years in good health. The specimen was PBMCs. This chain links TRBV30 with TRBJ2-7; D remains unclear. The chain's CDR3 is CAWRGDEQYF. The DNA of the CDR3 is TGTGCCTGGAGAGGAGACGAGCAGTACTTC.